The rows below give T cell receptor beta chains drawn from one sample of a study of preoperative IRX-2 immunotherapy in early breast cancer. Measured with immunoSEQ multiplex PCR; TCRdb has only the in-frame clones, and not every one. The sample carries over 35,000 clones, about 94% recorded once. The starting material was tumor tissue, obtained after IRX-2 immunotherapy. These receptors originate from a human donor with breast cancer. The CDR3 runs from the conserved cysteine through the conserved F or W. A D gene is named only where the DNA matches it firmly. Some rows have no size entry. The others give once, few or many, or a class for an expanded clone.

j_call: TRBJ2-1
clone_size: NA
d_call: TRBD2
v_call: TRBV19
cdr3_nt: TGTGCCAGTAGGGGGACTAGCGGCTACAATGAGCAGTTCTTC
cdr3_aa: CASRGTSGYNEQFF

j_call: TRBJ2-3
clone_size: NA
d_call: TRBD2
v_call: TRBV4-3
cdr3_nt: TGCGCCAGCAGCAAACTAGCGGGGGGCCGCGATACGCAGTATTTT
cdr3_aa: CASSKLAGGRDTQYF

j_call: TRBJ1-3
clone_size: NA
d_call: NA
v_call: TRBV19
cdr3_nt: TGTGCCAGCCAGCGGGGGTCAGGAAACACCATATATTTT
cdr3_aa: CASQRGSGNTIYF

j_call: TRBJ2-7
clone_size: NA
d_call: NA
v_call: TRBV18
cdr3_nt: TGTGCCAGCTCACCGGGTCCATTAAACGAGCAGTACTTC
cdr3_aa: CASSPGPLNEQYF

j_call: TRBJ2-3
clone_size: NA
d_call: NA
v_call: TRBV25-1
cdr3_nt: TGTGCCAGCAATCAACAGTTCACAGATACGCAGTATTTT
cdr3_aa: CASNQQFTDTQYF

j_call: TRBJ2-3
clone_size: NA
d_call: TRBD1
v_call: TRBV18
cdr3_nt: TGTGCCAGCTCAGGCACCGGGACAGCCCCTAGCACAGATACGCAGTATTTT
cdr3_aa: CASSGTGTAPSTDTQYF

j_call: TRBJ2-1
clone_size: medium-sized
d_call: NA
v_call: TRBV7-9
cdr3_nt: TGTGCCAGCAGCTTAGACTCAGTGCAGCAGTTCTTC
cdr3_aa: CASSLDSVQQFF

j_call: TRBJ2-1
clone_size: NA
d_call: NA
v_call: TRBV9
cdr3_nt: TGTGCCAGCAGCCTTACGGTGGGGGGATTGGGTAAGCAGTTCTTC
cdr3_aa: CASSLTVGGLGKQFF

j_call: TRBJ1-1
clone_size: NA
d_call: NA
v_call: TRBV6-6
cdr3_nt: TGTGCCAGCAGCCCGGGGGAGACTGAAGCTTTCTTT
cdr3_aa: CASSPGETEAFF

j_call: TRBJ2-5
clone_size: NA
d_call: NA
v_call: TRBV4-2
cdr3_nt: TGTGCCAGCAGCCTATACCCGGGAGTCCAAGAGACCCAGTACTTC
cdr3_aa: CASSLYPGVQETQYF

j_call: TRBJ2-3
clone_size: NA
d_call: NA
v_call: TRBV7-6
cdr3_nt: TGTGCCAGCAGCTTAGCAGGACCGGGGGGCACAGATACGCAGTATTTT
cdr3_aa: CASSLAGPGGTDTQYF

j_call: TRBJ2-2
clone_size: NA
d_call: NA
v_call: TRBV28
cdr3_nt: TGTGCCAGCTTTAGGGGAGACACCGGGGAGCTGTTTTTT
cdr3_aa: CASFRGDTGELFF

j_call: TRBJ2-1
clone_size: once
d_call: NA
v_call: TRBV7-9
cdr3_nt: TGTGCCAGCAGCCAAGGCCTCGAGGGCTCGGGGCAGTTCTTC
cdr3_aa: CASSQGLEGSGQFF

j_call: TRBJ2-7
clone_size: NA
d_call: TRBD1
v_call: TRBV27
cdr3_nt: TGTGCCAGCAGTTTAGTTGTGGGACAGGGGGCCCACGAGCAGTACTTC
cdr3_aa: CASSLVVGQGAHEQYF

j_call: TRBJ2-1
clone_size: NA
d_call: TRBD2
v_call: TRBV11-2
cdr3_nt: TGTGCCAGCAGCCCGGGACTAGCGGGGGGATACAATGAGCAGTTCTTC
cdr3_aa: CASSPGLAGGYNEQFF

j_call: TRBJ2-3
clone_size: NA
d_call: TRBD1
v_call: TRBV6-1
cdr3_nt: TGTGCCAGCAGCAACAGGGGGCGGACAGATACGCAGTATTTT
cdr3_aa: CASSNRGRTDTQYF

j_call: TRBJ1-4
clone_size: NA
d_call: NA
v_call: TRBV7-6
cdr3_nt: TGTGCCAGCAGCTTACGGGGGGGTGAAAAACTGTTTTTT
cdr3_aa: CASSLRGGEKLFF

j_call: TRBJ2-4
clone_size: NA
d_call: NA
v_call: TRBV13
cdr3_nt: TGTGCCAGCAGCTTAGAGGGGGGAGAAGCCAAAAACATTCAGTACTTC
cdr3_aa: CASSLEGGEAKNIQYF

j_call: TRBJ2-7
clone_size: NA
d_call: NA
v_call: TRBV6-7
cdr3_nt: TGTGCCAGCAGGTCCGAAGGTGTTCTGGGGGCCAGGTGCTCCTACGAGCAGTACTTC
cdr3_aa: CASRSEGVLGARCSYEQYF

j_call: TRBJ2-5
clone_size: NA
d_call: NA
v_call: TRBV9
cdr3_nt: TGTGCCAGCAGCAATTCAGGGGATTGGGAGACCCAGTACTTC
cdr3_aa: CASSNSGDWETQYF

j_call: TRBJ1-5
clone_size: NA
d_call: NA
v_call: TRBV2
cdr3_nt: TGTGCCAGCAGTGAAAACGGAGGGCCCCAGCATTTT
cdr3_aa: CASSENGGPQHF

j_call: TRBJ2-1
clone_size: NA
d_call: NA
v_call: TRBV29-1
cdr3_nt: TGCAGCGTTGCGAGTTATGAGCAGTTCTTC
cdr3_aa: CSVASYEQFF

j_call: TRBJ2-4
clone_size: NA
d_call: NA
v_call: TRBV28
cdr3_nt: TGTGCCAGCCTTCCGATGTTTAGGGTCGGGGTCAAAAACATTCAGTACTTC
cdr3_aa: CASLPMFRVGVKNIQYF

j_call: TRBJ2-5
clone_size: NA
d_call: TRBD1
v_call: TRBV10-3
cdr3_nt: TGTGCCACTGGAAGAGGGACAGCGCAAGAGACCCAGTACTTC
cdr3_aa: CATGRGTAQETQYF

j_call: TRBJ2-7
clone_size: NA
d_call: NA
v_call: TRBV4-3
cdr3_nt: TGCGCCAGCAGCCAAGGGCCCTGGCCGGACAACTACGAGCAGTACTTC
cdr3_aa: CASSQGPWPDNYEQYF

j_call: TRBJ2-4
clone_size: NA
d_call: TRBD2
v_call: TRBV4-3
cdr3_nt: TGCGCCAGCAGCCACGATCTAGCGGGAGGGGTCTTTGACATTCAGTACTTC
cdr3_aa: CASSHDLAGGVFDIQYF

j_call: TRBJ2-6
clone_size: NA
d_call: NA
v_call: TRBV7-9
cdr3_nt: TGTGCCAGCAGCTTTCCACTCTCTGGGGCCAACGTCCTGACTTTC
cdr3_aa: CASSFPLSGANVLTF

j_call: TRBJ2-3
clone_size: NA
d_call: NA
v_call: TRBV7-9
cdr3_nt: TGTGCCAGCAGCTTACATAAGGCGAGCCCAGATACGCAGTATTTT
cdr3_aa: CASSLHKASPDTQYF

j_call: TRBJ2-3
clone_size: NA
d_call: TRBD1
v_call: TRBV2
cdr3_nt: TGTGCCAGCACCCCGGGACAGAACACAGATACGCAGTATTTT
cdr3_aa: CASTPGQNTDTQYF

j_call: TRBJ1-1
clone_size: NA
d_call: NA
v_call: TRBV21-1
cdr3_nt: TGTGCCAGCAGCAAACTCCGGGACAGGTCAGGAATGAACACTGAAGCTTTCTTT
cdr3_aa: CASSKLRDRSGMNTEAFF

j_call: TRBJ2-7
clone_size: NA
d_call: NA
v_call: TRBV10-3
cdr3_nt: TGTGCCATCAGTGAGTCGACGGGGGCGCGCGACGAGCAGTACTTC
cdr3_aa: CAISESTGARDEQYF

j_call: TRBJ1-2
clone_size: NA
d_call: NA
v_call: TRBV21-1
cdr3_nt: TGTGCCAGCAGCCTTCAGACGGACGCTTTTAACTATGGCTACACCTTC
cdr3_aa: CASSLQTDAFNYGYTF

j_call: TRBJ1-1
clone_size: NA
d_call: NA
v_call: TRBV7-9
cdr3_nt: TGTGCCAGCAGCTCCGAGGGGGGGCGATGGACTGAAGCTTTCTTT
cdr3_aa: CASSSEGGRWTEAFF

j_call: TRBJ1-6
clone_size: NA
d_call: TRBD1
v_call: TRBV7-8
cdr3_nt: TGTGCCAGCAGCTTGGCTAGGGACAGGGGGCATCGGTCACCCCTCCACTTT
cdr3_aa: CASSLARDRGHRSPLHF

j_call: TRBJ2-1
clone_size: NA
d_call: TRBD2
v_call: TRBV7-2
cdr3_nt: TGTGCCAGCAGCTTATTGGCGGCGTTTGGGACTATCGGCTTGGATGAGCAGTTCTTC
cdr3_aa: CASSLLAAFGTIGLDEQFF

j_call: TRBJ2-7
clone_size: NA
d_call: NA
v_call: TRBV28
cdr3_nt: TGTGCCAGCAGTTTCCTCGGCAGGGGCGACGAGCAGTACTTC
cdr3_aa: CASSFLGRGDEQYF

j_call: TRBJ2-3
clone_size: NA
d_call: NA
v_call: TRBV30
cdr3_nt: TGTGCCTGGACCGTGGGCACAGATACGCAGTATTTT
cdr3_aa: CAWTVGTDTQYF

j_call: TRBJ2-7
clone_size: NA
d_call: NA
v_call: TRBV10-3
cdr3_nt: TGTGCCATCAGTGGCACCTACGAGCAGTACTTC
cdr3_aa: CAISGTYEQYF

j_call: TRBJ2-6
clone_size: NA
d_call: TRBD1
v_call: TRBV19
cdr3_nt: TGTGCCAGTAGTATCCAGGGGGCGCCTGGGGCCAACGTCCTGACTTTC
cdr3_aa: CASSIQGAPGANVLTF

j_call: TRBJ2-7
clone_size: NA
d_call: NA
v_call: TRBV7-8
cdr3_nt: TGTGCCAGCACACCTAGGTCCCGAGCCTACGAGCAGTACTTC
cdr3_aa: CASTPRSRAYEQYF

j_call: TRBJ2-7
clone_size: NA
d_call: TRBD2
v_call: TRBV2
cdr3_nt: TGTGCCAGCAGGGGTGCTAGCGGGGCCTCCTACGAGCAGTACTTC
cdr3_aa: CASRGASGASYEQYF

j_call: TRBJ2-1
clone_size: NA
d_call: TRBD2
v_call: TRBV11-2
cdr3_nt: TGTGCCAGCAGCTTAAATGGCGGGAGTTCGGGTGAGCAGTTCTTC
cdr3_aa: CASSLNGGSSGEQFF

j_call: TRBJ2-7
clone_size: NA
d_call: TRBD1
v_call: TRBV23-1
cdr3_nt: TGCGCCAGGGACAGGGGGGTTATCTACGAGCAGTACTTC
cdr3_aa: CARDRGVIYEQYF

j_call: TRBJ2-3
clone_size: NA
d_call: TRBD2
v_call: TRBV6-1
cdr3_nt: TGTGCCAGCAACCTTCTAGCGGGGGTCACAGATACGCAGTATTTT
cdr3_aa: CASNLLAGVTDTQYF

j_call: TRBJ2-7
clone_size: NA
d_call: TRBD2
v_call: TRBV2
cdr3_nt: TGTGCCAGCAGATGGACTAGCGGGTACGAGCAGTACTTC
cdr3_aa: CASRWTSGYEQYF

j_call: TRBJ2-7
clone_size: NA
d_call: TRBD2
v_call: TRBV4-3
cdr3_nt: TGCGCCAGCAGCCAATACGGAGGACTAGCGGCCTACGAGCAGTACTTC
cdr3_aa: CASSQYGGLAAYEQYF

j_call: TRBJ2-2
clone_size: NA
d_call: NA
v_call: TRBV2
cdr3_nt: TGTGCCAGCAGTTCAGAACCTAACACCGGGGAGCTGTTTTTT
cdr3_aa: CASSSEPNTGELFF

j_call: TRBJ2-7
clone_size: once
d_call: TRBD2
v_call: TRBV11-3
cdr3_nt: TGTGCCAGCAGCCGCGGCGGTAGCGGGAGGGACCCGTACGAGCAGTACTTC
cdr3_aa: CASSRGGSGRDPYEQYF

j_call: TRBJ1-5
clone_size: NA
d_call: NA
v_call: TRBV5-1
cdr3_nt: TGCGCCAGCAGCTTGGGGCAGGGTAGCAATCAGCCCCAGCATTTT
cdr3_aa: CASSLGQGSNQPQHF

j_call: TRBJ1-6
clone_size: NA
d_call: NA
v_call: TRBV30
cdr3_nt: TGTGCCGGGGGCAACAGGCCACCCCTCCACTTT
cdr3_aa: CAGGNRPPLHF

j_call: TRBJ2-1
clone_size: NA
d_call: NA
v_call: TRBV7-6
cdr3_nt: TGTGCCAGCAGCTTAAACCGGGACTCCCCGTTGCAGTTCTTC
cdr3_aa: CASSLNRDSPLQFF

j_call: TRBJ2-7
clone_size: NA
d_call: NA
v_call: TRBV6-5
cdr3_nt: TGTGCCAGCATGTGGGGCAGGTCCTCTGGGGAGCAGTACTTC
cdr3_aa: CASMWGRSSGEQYF